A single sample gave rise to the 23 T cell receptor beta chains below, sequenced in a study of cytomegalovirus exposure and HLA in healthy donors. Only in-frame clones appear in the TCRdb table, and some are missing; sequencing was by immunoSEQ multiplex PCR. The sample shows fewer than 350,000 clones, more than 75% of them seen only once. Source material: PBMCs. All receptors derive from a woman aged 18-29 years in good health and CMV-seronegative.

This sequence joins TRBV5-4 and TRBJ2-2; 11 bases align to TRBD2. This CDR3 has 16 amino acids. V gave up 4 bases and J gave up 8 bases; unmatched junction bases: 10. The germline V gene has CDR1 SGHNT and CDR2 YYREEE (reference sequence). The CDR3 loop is CASSHGVAGGAGELFF. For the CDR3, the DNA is TGTGCCAGCAGCCACGGGGTAGCGGGAGGGGCTGGGGAGCTGTTTTTT.

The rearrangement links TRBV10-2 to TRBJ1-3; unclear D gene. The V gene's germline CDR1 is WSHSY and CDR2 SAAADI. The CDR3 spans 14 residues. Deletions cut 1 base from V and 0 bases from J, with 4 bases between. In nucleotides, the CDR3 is TGCGCCAGCAGTGAGTACGGCTCTGGAAACACCATATATTTT. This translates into CASSEYGSGNTIYF.

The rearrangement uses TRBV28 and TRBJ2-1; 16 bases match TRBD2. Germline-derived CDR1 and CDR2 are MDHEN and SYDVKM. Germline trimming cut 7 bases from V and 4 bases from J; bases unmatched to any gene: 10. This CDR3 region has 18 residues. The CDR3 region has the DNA TGTGCCAGCAAGCCGGGACTAGCGGGAGGGTACGTATACAATGAGCAGTTCTTC. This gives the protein CASKPGLAGGYVYNEQFF.

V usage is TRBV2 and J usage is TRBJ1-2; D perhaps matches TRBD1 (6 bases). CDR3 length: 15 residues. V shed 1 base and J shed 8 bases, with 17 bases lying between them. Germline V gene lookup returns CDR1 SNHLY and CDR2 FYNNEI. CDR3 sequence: CASSEGTGWGGGYTF. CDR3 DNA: TGTGCCAGCAGTGAAGGAACAGGGTGGGGGGGCGGCTACACCTTC.

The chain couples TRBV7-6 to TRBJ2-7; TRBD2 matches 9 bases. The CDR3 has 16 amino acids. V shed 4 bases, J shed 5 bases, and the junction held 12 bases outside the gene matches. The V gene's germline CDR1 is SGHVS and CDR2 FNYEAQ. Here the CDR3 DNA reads TGTGCCAGCAGCTCTCAAGGAGCGGGAGGCAGTAACGAGCAGTACTTC. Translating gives CASSSQGAGGSNEQYF.

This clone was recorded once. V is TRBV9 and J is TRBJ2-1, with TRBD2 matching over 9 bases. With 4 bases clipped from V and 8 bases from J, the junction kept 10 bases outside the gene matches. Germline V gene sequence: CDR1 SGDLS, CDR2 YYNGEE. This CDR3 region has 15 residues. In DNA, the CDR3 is TGTGCCAGCAGCCCGCCGGCGGGAGGGCCCCATGAGCAGTTCTTC. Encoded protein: CASSPPAGGPHEQFF. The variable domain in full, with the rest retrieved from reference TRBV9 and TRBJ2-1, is DSGVTQTPKHLITATGQRVTLRCSPRSGDLSVYWYQQSLDQGLQFLIQYYNGEERAKGNILERFSAQQFPDLHSELNLSSLELGDSALYFCASSPPAGGPHEQFFGPGTRLTVL.

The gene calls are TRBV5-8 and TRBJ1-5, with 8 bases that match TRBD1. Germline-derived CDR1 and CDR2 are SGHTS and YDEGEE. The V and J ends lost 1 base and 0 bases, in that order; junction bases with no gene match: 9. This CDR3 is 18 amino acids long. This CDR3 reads CASSLQGTGIYSNQPQHF. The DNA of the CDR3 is TGTGCCAGCAGCTTGCAGGGGACAGGTATTTATAGCAATCAGCCCCAGCATTTT.

As DNA, the CDR3 is TGTGCCAGCAGCGTTCAGGGGGCGCCGGACACCGGGGAGCTGTTTTTT. Protein sequence: CASSVQGAPDTGELFF. This chain links TRBV9 with TRBJ2-2; 8 bases align to TRBD1. V lost 2 bases, J lost 3 bases, and 6 bases stayed unmatched. The CDR3 is 16 amino acids. Germline CDR1 is SGDLS and CDR2 is YYNGEE.

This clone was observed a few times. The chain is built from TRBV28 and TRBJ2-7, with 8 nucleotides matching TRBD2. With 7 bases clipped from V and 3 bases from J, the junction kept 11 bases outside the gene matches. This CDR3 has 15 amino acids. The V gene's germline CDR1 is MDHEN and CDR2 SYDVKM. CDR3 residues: CASTTVAGGLYEQYF. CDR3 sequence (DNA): TGTGCCAGCACTACAGTGGCGGGAGGCCTCTACGAGCAGTACTTC.

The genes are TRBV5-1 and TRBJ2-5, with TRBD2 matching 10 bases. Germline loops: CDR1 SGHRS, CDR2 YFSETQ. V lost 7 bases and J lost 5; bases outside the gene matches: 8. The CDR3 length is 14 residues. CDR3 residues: CASSISGRSETQYF. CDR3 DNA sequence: TGCGCCAGCTCGATTAGCGGGAGGAGTGAGACCCAGTACTTC.

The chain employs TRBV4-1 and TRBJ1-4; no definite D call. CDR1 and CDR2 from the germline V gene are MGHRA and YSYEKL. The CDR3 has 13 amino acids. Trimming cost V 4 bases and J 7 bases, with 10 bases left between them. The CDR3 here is CASSLQMIEKLFF. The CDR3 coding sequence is TGCGCCAGCAGCCTACAAATGATTGAAAAACTGTTTTTT.

CDR3 in DNA: TGTGCCAGCAGCGTAAGTCTCATCACTGGAGCCTACGAGCAGTACTTC. It encodes CASSVSLITGAYEQYF. This chain joins TRBV9 and TRBJ2-7; D gene unclear. CDR1 SGDLS and CDR2 YYNGEE come from the germline V gene. The V end was cut by 1 base, the J end by 2 bases, with 16 bases between. The CDR3 totals 16 residues.

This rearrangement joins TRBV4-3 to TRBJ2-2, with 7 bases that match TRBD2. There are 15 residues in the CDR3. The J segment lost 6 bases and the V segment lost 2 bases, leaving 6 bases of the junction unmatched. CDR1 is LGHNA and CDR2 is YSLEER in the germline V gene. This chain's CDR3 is CASSQLGGRSGELFF. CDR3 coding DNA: TGCGCCAGCAGCCAACTCGGCGGGAGATCCGGGGAGCTGTTTTTT.

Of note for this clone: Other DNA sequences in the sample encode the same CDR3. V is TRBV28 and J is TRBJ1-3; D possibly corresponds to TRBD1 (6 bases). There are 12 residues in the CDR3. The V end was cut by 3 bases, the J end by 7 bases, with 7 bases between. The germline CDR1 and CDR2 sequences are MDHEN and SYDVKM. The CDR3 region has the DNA TGTGCCAGCAGTTTCAGGGGTAACACCATATATTTT. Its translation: CASSFRGNTIYF.

CDR3 coding DNA: TGTGCCAGCAGCCCCAGGGTCCCGCGCGTAAATGAAAAACTGTTTTTT. Translating gives CASSPRVPRVNEKLFF. V and J are TRBV5-6 and TRBJ1-4; a possible D gene is TRBD1 (5 bases). CDR1 and CDR2 from the germline V gene are SGHDT and YYEEEE. The V end was cut by 4 bases, the J end by 5 bases, with 18 bases between. This CDR3 contains 16 residues.

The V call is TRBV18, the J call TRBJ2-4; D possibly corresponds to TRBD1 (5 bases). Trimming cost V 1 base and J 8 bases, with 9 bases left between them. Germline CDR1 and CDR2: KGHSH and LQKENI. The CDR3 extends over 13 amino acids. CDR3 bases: TGTGCCAGCTCACCACGGACGACAGACATTCAGTACTTC. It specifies CASSPRTTDIQYF.

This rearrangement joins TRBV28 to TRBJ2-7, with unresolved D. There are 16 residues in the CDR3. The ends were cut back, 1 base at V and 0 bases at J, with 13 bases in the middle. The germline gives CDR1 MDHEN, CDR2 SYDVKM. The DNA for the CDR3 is TGTGCCAGCAGTTTATTAGTCATACCTAGCTCCTACGAGCAGTACTTC. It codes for CASSLLVIPSSYEQYF.

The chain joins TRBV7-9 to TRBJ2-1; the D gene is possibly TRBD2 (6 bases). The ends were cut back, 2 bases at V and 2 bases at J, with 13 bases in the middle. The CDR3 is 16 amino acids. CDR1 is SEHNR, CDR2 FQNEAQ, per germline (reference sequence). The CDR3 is CASSLWAGSTYNEQFF. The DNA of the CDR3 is TGTGCCAGCAGCTTATGGGCGGGAAGTACCTACAATGAGCAGTTCTTC. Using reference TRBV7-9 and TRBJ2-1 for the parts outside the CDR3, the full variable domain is DTGVSQNPRHKITKRGQNVTFRCDPISEHNRLYWYRQTLGQGPEFLTYFQNEAQLEKSRLLSDRFSAERPKGSFSTLEIQRTEQGDSAMYLCASSLWAGSTYNEQFFGPGTRLTVL.

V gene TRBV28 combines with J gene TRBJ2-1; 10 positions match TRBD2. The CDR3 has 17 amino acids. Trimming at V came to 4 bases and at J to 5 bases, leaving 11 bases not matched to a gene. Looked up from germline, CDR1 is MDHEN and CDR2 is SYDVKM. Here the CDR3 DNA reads TGTGCCAGCAGTTCCTCCCGGGGACTAGCGATGCACAATGAGCAGTTCTTC. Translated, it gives CASSSSRGLAMHNEQFF.

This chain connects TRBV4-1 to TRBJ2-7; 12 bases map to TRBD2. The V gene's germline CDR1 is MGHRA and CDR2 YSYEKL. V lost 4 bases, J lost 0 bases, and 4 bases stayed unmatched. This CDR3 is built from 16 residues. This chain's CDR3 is CASSPTSGRSSYEQYF. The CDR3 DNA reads TGCGCCAGCAGCCCCACTAGCGGGAGGTCCTCCTACGAGCAGTACTTC.

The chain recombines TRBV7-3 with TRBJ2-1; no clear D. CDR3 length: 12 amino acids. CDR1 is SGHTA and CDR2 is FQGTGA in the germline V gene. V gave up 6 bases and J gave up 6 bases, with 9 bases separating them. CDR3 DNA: TGTGCCAGCAGGTTTGGTAGCAATGAGCAGTTCTTC. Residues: CASRFGSNEQFF.

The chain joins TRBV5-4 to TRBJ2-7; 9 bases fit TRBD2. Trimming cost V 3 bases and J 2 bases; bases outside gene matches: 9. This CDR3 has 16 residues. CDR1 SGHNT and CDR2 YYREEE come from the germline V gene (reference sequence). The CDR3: CASSSTTSGLPYEQYF. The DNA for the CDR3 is TGTGCCAGCAGCTCAACGACTAGCGGCCTCCCCTACGAGCAGTACTTC. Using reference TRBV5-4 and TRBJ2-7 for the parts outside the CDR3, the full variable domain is ETGVTQSPTHLIKTRGQQVTLRCSSQSGHNTVSWYQQALGQGPQFIFQYYREEENGRGNFPPRFSGLQFPNYSSELNVNALELDDSALYLCASSSTTSGLPYEQYFGPGTRLTVT.

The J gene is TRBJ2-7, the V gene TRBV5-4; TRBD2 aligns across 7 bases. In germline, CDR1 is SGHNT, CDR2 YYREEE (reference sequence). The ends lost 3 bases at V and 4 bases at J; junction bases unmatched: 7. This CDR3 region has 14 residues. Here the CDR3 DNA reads TGTGCCAGCAGCTGGGGGGGAGTAGCTTACGAGCAGTACTTC. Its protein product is CASSWGGVAYEQYF.